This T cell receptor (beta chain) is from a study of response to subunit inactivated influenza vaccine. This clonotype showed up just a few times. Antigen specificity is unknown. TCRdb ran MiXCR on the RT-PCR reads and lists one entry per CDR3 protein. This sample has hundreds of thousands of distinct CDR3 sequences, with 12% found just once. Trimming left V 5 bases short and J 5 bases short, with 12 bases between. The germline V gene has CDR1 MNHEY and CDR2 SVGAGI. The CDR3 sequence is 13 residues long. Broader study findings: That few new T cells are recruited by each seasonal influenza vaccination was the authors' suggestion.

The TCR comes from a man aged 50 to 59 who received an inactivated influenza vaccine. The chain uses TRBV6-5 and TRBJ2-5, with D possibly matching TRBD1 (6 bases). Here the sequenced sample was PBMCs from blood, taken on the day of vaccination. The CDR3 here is CASSHLTGETQYF. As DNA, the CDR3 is TGTGCCAGCAGTCACCTAACAGGGGAGACCCAGTACTTC.